This TCR beta chain was captured in a study of T cell clonality in common variable immunodeficiency. Findings of the study overall: In common variable immunodeficiency, TCR beta chains reportedly carried fewer deletions and N-nucleotide insertions. Compared with healthy controls, CVID subjects showed increased TCRbeta clonality, mostly in about a third.

Trimming cost V 0 bases and J 5 bases, with 9 bases left between them. Germline V gene lookup returns CDR1 SGHRS and CDR2 YFSETQ. CDR3 size: 14 residues. Sequenced by immunoSEQ multiplex PCR; TCRdb stores in-frame clones only, minus some. Recorded here are 40,000 to 65,000 clones, none singletons. This clone showed up just a few times. No antigen is known for it. The CDR3 extends 3 residues past the end of the read, so its final part is completed from the germline J gene. The chain recombines TRBV5-1 with TRBJ2-1; no clear D gene. Sequenced material: peripheral blood mononuclear cells. The sequence was obtained from a person between 18 and 69 years old in good health. The sequenced part of the CDR3 DNA is TGCGCCAGCAGCTTGGGGGCCCTCAACAATGAG. It codes for CASSLGALNNE. From start to end, the CDR3 is CASSLGALNNEQFF.